Below, one T cell receptor (beta chain) is given with its context. The antigen remains unidentified. This entry belongs to a study of glioma-infiltrating T cells. Study-level background: Glioblastomas were WHO grade IV, sampled at first diagnosis; low-grade were grade II.

The iRepertoire nested amplicon-rescue multiplex PCR amplified TCR alpha and beta CDR3s from RNA. TCRdb passed the multiplex PCR reads through MiXCR, listing each CDR3 protein once. Among about 400,000 distinct CDR3 sequences, 41% were seen once, and the ten largest hold more than 10%. Regarding the study as a whole: Very few CDR3 sequences were shared between tissue and blood. Above-expected tissue-blood divergence occurred in all gliomas, most in low-grade ones.

The sample consisted of glioma tissue, nonneoplastic brain tissue, or PBMCs (not recorded which). This TCR came from a human donor with low-grade glioma or glioblastoma, undergoing nonglioma brain surgery, or in good health (not recorded which).

CDR3 coding DNA: TGCAGCGTTGAAGAGGGGCATGAGCAGTTCTTC. It is translated as CSVEEGHEQFF. The rearrangement joins TRBV29-1 to TRBJ2-1; the D gene is possibly TRBD1 (5 bases). CDR1 and CDR2 from the germline V gene are SQVTM and ANQGSEA. Trimming took 0 bases from V and 8 from J, leaving 5 bases between them. The CDR3 length is 11 residues.